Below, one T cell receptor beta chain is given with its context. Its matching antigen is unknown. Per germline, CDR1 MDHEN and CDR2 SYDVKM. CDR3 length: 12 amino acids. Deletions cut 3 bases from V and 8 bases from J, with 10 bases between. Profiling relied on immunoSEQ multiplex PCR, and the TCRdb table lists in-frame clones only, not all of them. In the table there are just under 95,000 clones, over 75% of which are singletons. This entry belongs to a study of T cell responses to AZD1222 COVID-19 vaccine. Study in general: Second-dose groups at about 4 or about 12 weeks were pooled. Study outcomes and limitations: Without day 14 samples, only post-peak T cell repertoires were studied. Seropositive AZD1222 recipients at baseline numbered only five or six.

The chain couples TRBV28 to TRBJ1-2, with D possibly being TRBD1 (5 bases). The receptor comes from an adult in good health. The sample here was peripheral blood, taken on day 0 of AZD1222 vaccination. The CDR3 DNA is TGTGCCAGCAGTTTTATCCGGACAGGCTACACCTTC. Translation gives CASSFIRTGYTF.